This T cell receptor (beta chain) was sequenced for a study of blood T cell repertoires in COVID-19. Whole-study context: The United States, Italy and Spain provided the acute and convalescent COVID-19 samples. T cells, B-cell-depleted T cells, or PBMCs supplied cDNA or gDNA.

Per the authors' pipeline: The assay estimated nucleated cells by amplifying reference gene primers. Data came from immunoSEQ multiplex PCR; TCRdb stores just in-frame clones and leaves some out. That table gives V, J and clone size, and the DNA gave D and trimming. The data show about 280,000 clones, with 85% seen just once and 2.5% held by the top ten. Adults between roughly 18 and 95 years of age took part from about two dozen US areas. CDR3 length equals 17 residues. The germline V gene has CDR1 SQVTM and CDR2 ANQGSEA. V was pared by 7 bases and J by 0 bases, with 24 bases between. What was sequenced was PBMCs or T cells enriched from blood (not recorded which). This TCR was sampled from a woman in her 50s who had recovered from COVID-19. The chain employs TRBV29-1 and TRBJ1-1; weak D call: TRBD1 (6 bases). The CDR3 sequence: CSARTYATGDMNTEAFF. The DNA for the CDR3 is TGCAGCGCCAGAACCTATGCGACAGGAGACATGAACACTGAAGCTTTCTTT.